This T cell receptor (beta chain) was retrieved from a study of naive and memory T cell subsets. J gave up 2 bases and V 7 bases, and 6 bases lay outside the gene matches. Germline CDR1 and CDR2: ENHRY and SYGVKD. The CDR3 consists of 14 residues. Both TRBC1 and TRBC2 were covered by a beta constant-region primer of two equimolar oligonucleotides. Four rounds of PCR amplified the ligated cDNA using nested alpha and beta constant-region primers plus SP2. TCRdb reprocessed the UMI-ligation and nested PCR reads via MiXCR and lists one record per CDR3 protein. Among some 110,000 distinct CDR3 sequences listed, 35% to 40% were seen once. This clonotype has a handful of counts.

This receptor was obtained from a human donor in good health. What was sequenced was central memory CD4+ T cells from blood. The chain employs TRBV10-3 and TRBJ2-3; 7 nucleotides match TRBD2. The CDR3 is CAITPGGTTDTQYF. DNA for the CDR3: TGTGCCATCACCCCGGGAGGAACCACAGATACGCAGTATTTT.